This T cell receptor (beta chain) was retrieved from a study of beta chain features in type 1 diabetes. General observations from the study: In all four CD4+ subsets, TCRB CDR3 length was significantly, moderately reduced in type 1 diabetes.

For this clone: Its target is unknown.

Since all of the isolated RNA was reverse transcribed, expressed TCRB transcripts were what got sequenced. The protocol was immunoSEQ multiplex PCR, while the TCRdb copy is restricted to in-frame clones and leaves out a portion. The repertoire consists of 250,000 to 350,000 clones, with 14% occurring once and the leading ten covering under 0.02%. The CDR3 is made up of 15 amino acids. Germline V gene data show CDR1 as SGHRS and CDR2 as YFSETQ. V lost 5 bases, J lost 0 bases, and 13 bases lay in between. A single heparinised draw of roughly 0.11 L on average was taken per donor. Sorting with CD45RO/CCR7/CD25/CD127/CD95/CD27 yielded naive, central memory, regulatory and stem-like memory CD4+ cells.

What was sequenced was naive CD4+ T cells from blood. This sequence was found in a man aged 30-40 years with type 1 diabetes. This sequence joins TRBV5-1 and TRBJ2-3; TRBD2 is a possible D gene (6 bases). CDR3 in amino acids: CASRNGGFSTDTQYF. DNA for the CDR3: TGCGCCAGCAGGAATGGAGGGTTCAGCACAGATACGCAGTATTTT.